One and the same sample provided the 11 T cell receptor beta chains below, sequenced in a study of T-cell memory formation after mild COVID-19 (dated by TCRdb to about 2021). Receptors were amplified or captured by 5' RACE. Sequenced on an Illumina NovaSeq 6000. In TCRdb, the public reads were trimmed at Q25 with fastp and aligned with MiXCR, with productive beta chains retained. Each CDR3 protein gets just one entry, which takes the most common genes and DNA from the rows behind it. Here the sample has more than 350,000 distinct CDR3 sequences; 21% occur a single time. The ten biggest clones cover approximately 12% of the sample. Input material: PBMCs or a T cell subset sorted from them (not recorded which). Source of these receptors: an adult woman who had mild COVID-19 (a few samples of this study predate the infection). The sample titles of this study are shuffled in the database, so cell type and time point are left out; the donor was told from shared clones.

This clonotype showed up just a few times. The chain couples TRBV7-9 to TRBJ1-2; unclear D gene. The V end was cut by 1 base, the J end by 7 bases, with 10 bases between. The CDR3 covers 13 residues. Germline CDR1 is SEHNR and CDR2 is FQNEAQ (reference sequence). The CDR3 DNA reads TGTGCCAGCAGCTTAGGGGGAGGAACTGGCTACACCTTC. The encoded protein is CASSLGGGTGYTF.

The chain couples TRBV6-2 or TRBV6-3 to TRBJ1-1; TRBD1 matches 9 bases. This CDR3 spans 16 amino acids. The J segment lost 1 base and the V segment lost 0 bases, leaving 3 bases of the junction unmatched. CDR1 is MNHEY and CDR2 is SVGEGT in the germline V gene. The CDR3 nucleotides are TGTGCCAGCAGTTACTCGAGGGGACAGGGGAACACTGAAGCTTTCTTT. Translated: CASSYSRGQGNTEAFF.

The chain has TRBV28 and TRBJ2-3, with 10 bases that match TRBD1. Germline V gives CDR1 MDHEN, CDR2 SYDVKM. J gave up 6 bases and V 5 bases, and 11 bases lay outside the gene matches. The CDR3 consists of 16 residues. CDR3 in DNA: TGTGCCAGCAGTCCGGGACCGGGACAGGGGAAGGATACGCAGTATTTT. The encoded protein is CASSPGPGQGKDTQYF.

The CDR3 nucleotides are TGTGCCAGCAGCTCTCTGTCTTTTGGGGAGCAGTTCTTC. Translating gives CASSSLSFGEQFF. The chain is built from TRBV7-9 and TRBJ2-1; no clear D. This CDR3 has 13 amino acids. The germline V and J ends were trimmed by 4 bases and 10 bases, with 14 bases remaining between them. Germline V gene data show CDR1 as SEHNR and CDR2 as FQNEAQ (reference sequence).

This clonotype turned up a few times. The chain combines TRBV18 with TRBJ1-5; 8 bases match TRBD1. Per the germline V gene, CDR1 is KGHSH and CDR2 is LQKENI. V gave up 3 bases and J gave up 2 bases; unmatched junction bases: 6. This CDR3 spans 16 amino acids. The DNA of the CDR3 is TGTGCCAGCTCACCTGTGACAGGGGCGGGCAATCAGCCCCAGCATTTT. Amino acid sequence: CASSPVTGAGNQPQHF.

Only a few counts were recorded for this clonotype. The chain recombines TRBV12-5 with TRBJ1-3, with 7 positions matching TRBD1. Germline V lookup: CDR1 LGHNT, CDR2 FRNRAP. This CDR3 is built from 14 residues. V dropped 6 bases and J dropped 4; count of bases not matched to a gene: 6. CDR3 bases: TGTGCTAGTGGGAAAGGGACAGAAGGAAACACCATATATTTT. Its protein product is CASGKGTEGNTIYF.

The genes are TRBV7-9 and TRBJ2-3; D not certain. V lost 5 bases and J lost 3, with 15 bases in between. The CDR3 runs 15 residues. Germline V gives CDR1 SEHNR, CDR2 FQNEAQ (reference sequence). The CDR3 reads CASSTIQLGTDTQYF. The CDR3 region has the DNA TGTGCCAGCAGCACCATACAGCTAGGAACAGATACGCAGTATTTT.

This clonotype was observed a few times. This chain joins TRBV6-5 and TRBJ2-1; 11 bases line up with TRBD2. The CDR3 contains 15 residues. V shed 5 bases and J 7 bases; nucleotides not matched to a gene: 7. The germline gives CDR1 MNHEY, CDR2 SVGAGI. CDR3 in amino acids: CASSPIAGGPNEQFF. The CDR3 bases are TGTGCCAGCAGTCCGATAGCGGGGGGGCCGAATGAGCAGTTCTTC.

The rearrangement joins TRBV7-3 to TRBJ2-2, with 8 bases fitting TRBD2. CDR1 is SGHTA and CDR2 is FQGTGA in the germline V gene. Losses at the gene ends were 5 bases for V and 5 bases for J; bases not matched to a gene: 10. This CDR3 is 16 amino acids long. This CDR3 reads CASSPRAGAGTGELFF. CDR3 coding DNA: TGTGCCAGCAGCCCCCGAGCGGGGGCCGGGACCGGGGAGCTGTTTTTT.

This clonotype occurred a few times. The chain couples TRBV5-1 to TRBJ1-4; 9 bases line up with TRBD1. V shed 3 bases and J 2 bases; nucleotides not matched to a gene: 11. Looked up from germline, CDR1 is SGHRS and CDR2 is YFSETQ. There are 18 residues in the CDR3. In nucleotides, the CDR3 is TGCGCCAGCAGCTACCATACAGGGGGCGAAATTACTAATGAAAAACTGTTTTTT. Translation gives CASSYHTGGEITNEKLFF.

The chain carries TRBV5-4 and TRBJ2-2, with D maybe TRBD1 (5 bases). CDR1 and CDR2 (germline): SGHNT, YYREEE (reference sequence). This CDR3 has 13 residues. V was cut by 5 bases and J by 2 bases, with 7 bases left in between. The CDR3 bases are TGTGCCAGCAGATGGGGCAACACCGGGGAGCTGTTTTTT. It translates to CASRWGNTGELFF.